This paragraph reports one T cell receptor (beta chain). Its antigen is still unknown. The record originates from a study of T cells expressing NK-cell markers. TCRdb reprocessed the 5' RACE reads and keeps a single row for each CDR3 protein, giving no DNA. The table lists approximately 550,000 distinct CDR3 sequences. Whole-study findings and limits: Expanded NKG2C+ T cell clones were not confirmed as HCMV-specific. Dominant NKG2C+ clonotypes in a handful of donors made up about 1.0-8% of CD8+ T cells.

This CDR3 has 12 amino acids. CDR1 is MNHEY, CDR2 SMNVEV, per germline (reference sequence). The specimen sequenced was blood T cells: a sorted CD56 or NKG2C T cell subset, CD4+ or CD8+ T cells, or bulk PBMC T cells (not recorded which). The clonotype comes from a man aged 18 to 30 in good health. The rearrangement joins TRBV27 to TRBJ1-1; TCRdb's assignment of TRBD1 cannot be checked, as there is no DNA. This chain's CDR3 is CASSTTGSEAFF.